This T cell receptor beta chain derives from a study of shared clonotypes between healthy human individuals. Study details: Every donor yielded three CD4 naive, three CD4 memory, two CD8 naive and one CD8 memory plate. General study points: Donors were few, which limited the genetic and exposure-history diversity represented.

CD45RO+ cells went into CD8 memory alongside CCR7-negative CD45RA+ TemRA cells. Comments on this clone: Its target is not known.

Replicate sorted-subset PCRs were loaded with approximately 190 ng DNA, 30,000 to 35,000 T cell genomes. Assay used: immunoSEQ multiplex PCR; TCRdb lists only in-frame clones, some missing. Of around 79,000 clones in the sample, about 63% were seen once. Germline V gives CDR1 MGHDK, CDR2 SYGVNS. V lost 1 base to trimming and J lost 0 bases, with 19 bases between them. This CDR3 region has 18 residues. Sequencing was carried out using memory CD8+ T cells sorted from blood. This sample's subset: CD45RO+ cells pooled with CCR7-negative TemRA cells. The genes are TRBV25-1 and TRBJ2-7, with a weak D call TRBD2 (6 bases). The receptor's source is a man younger than 45 in good health. CDR3 nucleotides: TGTGCCAGCAGTGAATCGGTTAAGCGGGCGGGAAGCTCCTACGAGCAGTACTTC. It codes for CASSESVKRAGSSYEQYF.